This TCR beta chain was recovered during a study of regulatory T cells in long-lasting Graves disease. Study background: Positivity for TSH receptor antibodies plus over 5 years of antithyroid drugs meant persistent Graves' disease. General study points: The persistent group shared 2,500 to 3,000 public clonotypes, more than the approximately 880 shared by new patients. TRBV28, TRBJ1-2 and TRBJ2-5 were favored in persistent disease.

The authors built TCR beta libraries using iRepertoire HTBI primers and Arm-PCR of CDR3 regions. TCRdb used MiXCR to reprocess the multiplex PCR reads, holding one entry per CDR3 protein. The sample consists of hundreds of thousands of distinct CDR3 sequences, under 25% of them appearing once. This clonotype was counted ten times or more. Its antigen is undetermined. Trimming cost V 4 bases and J 0 bases, with 15 bases left between them. Germline CDR1 and CDR2: LNHNV and YYDKDF (reference sequence). There are 16 residues in the CDR3. Time point indicated: persistent/refractory GD, antithyroid drugs over 5 years with positive TRAb. RNA isolated from PBMCs was used to make the TCR library.

This material consisted of peripheral blood mononuclear cells (PBMCs), taken when the disease was refractory, from a patient treated with antithyroid drugs. The rearrangement links TRBV15 to TRBJ2-5; perhaps TRBD2 as D (5 bases). The TCR comes from a female donor with Graves disease. The CDR3 region has the DNA TGTGCCACCAGCACCCGGACTCCAAGGTACCAAGAGACCCAGTACTTC. This codes for CATSTRTPRYQETQYF.